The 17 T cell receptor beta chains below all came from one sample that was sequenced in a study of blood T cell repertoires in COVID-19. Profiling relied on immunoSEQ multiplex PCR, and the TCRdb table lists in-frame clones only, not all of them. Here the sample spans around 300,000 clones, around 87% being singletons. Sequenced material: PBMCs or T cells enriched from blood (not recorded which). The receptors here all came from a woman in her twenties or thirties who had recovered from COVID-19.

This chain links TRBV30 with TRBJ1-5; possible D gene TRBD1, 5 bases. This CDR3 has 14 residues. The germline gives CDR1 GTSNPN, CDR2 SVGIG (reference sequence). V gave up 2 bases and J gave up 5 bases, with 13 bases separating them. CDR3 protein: CAWSRERGDQPQHF. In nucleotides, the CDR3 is TGTGCCTGGAGTCGGGAGCGGGGCGATCAGCCCCAGCATTTT.

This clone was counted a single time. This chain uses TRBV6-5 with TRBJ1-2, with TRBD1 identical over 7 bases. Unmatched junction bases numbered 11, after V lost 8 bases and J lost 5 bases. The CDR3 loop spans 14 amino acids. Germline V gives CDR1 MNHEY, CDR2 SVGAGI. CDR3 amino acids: CASVPTGTRYGYTF. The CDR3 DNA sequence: TGTGCCAGCGTCCCGACAGGGACGAGATATGGCTACACCTTC.

CDR3 sequence: CASSLRSTSGEQETQYF. CDR3 coding DNA: TGTGCCAGCAGTCTGAGATCGACTAGCGGTGAGCAAGAGACCCAGTACTTC. The chain has TRBV6-2 or TRBV6-3 and TRBJ2-5, with 9 bases identical to TRBD2. The ends lost 5 bases at V and 2 bases at J; junction bases unmatched: 12. CDR3 length: 17 residues. Germline V gene lookup returns CDR1 MNHEY and CDR2 SVGEGT.

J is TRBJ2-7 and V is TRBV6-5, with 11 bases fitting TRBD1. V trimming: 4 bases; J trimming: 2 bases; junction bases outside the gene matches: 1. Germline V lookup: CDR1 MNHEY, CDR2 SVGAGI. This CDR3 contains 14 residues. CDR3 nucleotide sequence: TGTGCCAGCAGTTGGACAGGGGGCCCCTACGAGCAGTACTTC. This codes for CASSWTGGPYEQYF.

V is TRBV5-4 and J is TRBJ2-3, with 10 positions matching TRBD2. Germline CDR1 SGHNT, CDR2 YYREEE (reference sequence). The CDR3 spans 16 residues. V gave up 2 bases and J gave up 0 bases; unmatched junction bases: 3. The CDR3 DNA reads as TGTGCCAGCAGCTTTCTAGCGGGGGCTAGCACAGATACGCAGTATTTT. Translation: CASSFLAGASTDTQYF.

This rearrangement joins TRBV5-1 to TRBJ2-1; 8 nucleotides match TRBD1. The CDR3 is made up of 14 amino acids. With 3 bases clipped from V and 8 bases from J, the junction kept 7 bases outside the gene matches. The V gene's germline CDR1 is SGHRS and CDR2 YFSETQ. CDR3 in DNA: TGCGCCAGCAGCTCCGACAGGGGTAGCGATGAGCAGTTCTTC. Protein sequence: CASSSDRGSDEQFF.

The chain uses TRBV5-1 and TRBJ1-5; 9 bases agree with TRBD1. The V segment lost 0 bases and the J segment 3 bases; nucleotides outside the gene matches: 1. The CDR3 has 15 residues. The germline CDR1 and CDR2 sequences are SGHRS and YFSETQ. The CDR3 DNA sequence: TGCGCCAGCAGCTTGGACAGGGGGCACAATCAGCCCCAGCATTTT. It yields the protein CASSLDRGHNQPQHF.

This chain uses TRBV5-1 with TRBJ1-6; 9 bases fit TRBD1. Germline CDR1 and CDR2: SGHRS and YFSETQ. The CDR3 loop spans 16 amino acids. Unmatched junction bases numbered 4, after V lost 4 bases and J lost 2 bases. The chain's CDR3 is CASSMGQGTYNSPLHF. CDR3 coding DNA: TGCGCCAGCAGCATGGGACAGGGTACCTATAATTCACCCCTCCACTTT.

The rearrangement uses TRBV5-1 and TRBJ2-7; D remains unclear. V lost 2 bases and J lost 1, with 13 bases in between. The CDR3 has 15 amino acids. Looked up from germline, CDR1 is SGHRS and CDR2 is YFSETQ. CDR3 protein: CASSFSPQPSYEQYF. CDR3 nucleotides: TGCGCCAGCAGCTTTAGCCCGCAGCCTTCCTACGAGCAGTACTTC.

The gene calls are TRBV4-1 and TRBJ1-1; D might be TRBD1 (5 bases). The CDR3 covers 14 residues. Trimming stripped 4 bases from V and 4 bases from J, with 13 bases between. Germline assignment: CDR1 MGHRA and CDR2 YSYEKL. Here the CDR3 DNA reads TGCGCCAGCAGCCCTTCGGGGGGGTTCACTGAAGCTTTCTTT. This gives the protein CASSPSGGFTEAFF.

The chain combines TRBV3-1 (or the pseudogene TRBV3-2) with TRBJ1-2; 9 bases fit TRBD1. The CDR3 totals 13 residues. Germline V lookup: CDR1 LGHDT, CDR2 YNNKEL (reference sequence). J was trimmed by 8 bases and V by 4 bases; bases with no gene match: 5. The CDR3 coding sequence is TGTGCCAGCAGCCTACAGGGGGCAAGCGGCTACACCTTC. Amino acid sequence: CASSLQGASGYTF.

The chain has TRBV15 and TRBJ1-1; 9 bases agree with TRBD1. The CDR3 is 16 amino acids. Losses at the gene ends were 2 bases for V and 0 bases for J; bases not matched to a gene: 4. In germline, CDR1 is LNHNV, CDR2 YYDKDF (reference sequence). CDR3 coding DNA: TGTGCCACCAGCAGATCCAGGACAGGGGTGAACACTGAAGCTTTCTTT. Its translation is CATSRSRTGVNTEAFF. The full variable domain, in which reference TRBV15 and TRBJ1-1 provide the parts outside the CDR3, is DAMVIQNPRYQVTQFGKPVTLSCSQTLNHNVMYWYQQKSSQAPKLLFHYYDKDFNNEADTPDNFQSRRPNTSFCFLDIRSPGLGDTAMYLCATSRSRTGVNTEAFFGQGTRLTVV.

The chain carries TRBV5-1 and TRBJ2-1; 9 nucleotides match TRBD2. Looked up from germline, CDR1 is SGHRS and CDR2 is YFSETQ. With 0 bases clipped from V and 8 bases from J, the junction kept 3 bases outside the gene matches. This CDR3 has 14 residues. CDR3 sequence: CASSLEGGGDEQFF. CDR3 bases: TGCGCCAGCAGCTTGGAAGGCGGGGGGGATGAGCAGTTCTTC. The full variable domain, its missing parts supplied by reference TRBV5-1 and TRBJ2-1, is KAGVTQTPRYLIKTRGQQVTLSCSPISGHRSVSWYQQTPGQGLQFLFEYFSETQRNKGNFPGRFSGRQFSNSRSEMNVSTLELGDSALYLCASSLEGGGDEQFFGPGTRLTVL.

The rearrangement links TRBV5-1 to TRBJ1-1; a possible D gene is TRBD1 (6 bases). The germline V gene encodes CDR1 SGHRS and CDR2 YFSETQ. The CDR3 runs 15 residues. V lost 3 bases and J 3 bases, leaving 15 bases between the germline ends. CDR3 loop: CASSSTGTIDTEAFF. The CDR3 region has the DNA TGCGCCAGCAGCTCTACCGGGACAATAGACACTGAAGCTTTCTTT. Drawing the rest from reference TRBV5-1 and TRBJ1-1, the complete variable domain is KAGVTQTPRYLIKTRGQQVTLSCSPISGHRSVSWYQQTPGQGLQFLFEYFSETQRNKGNFPGRFSGRQFSNSRSEMNVSTLELGDSALYLCASSSTGTIDTEAFFGQGTRLTVV.

The CDR3 region has the DNA TGTGCCAGCAGTTACAGGGGGCGAATTAATGAAAAACTGTTTTTT. Translating gives CASSYRGRINEKLFF. This chain joins TRBV6-6 and TRBJ1-4, with TRBD1 identical over 7 bases. Germline loops: CDR1 MNHNY, CDR2 SVGAGI (reference sequence). This CDR3 has 15 residues. Losses at the gene ends were 2 bases for V and 4 bases for J; bases not matched to a gene: 4.

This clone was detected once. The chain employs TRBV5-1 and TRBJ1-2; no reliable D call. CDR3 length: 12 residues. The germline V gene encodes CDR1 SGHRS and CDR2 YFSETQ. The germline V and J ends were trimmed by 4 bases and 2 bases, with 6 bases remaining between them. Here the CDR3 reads CASSGENYGYTF. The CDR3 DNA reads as TGCGCCAGCAGCGGAGAGAACTATGGCTACACCTTC.

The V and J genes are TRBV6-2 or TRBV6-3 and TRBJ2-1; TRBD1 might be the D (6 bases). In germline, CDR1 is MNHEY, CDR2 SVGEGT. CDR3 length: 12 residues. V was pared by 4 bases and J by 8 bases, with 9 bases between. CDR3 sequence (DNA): TGTGCCAGCAGTTTACAGGGTCATGAGCAGTTCTTC. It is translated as CASSLQGHEQFF.